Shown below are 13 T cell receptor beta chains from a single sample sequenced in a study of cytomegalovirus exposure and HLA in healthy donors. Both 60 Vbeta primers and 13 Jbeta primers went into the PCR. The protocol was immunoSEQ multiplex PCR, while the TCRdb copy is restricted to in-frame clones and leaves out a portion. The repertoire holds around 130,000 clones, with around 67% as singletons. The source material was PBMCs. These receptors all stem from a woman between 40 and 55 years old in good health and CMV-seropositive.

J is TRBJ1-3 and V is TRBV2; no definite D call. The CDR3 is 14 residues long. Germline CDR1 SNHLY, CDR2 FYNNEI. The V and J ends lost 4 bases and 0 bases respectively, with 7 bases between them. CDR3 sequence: CASSGPLSGNTIYF. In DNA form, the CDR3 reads TGTGCCAGCAGTGGGCCGCTCTCTGGAAACACCATATATTTT.

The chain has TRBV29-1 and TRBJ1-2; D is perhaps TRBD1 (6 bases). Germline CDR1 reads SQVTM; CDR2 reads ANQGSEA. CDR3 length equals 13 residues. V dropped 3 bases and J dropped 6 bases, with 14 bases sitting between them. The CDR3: CSVDEGQSHGYTF. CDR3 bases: TGCAGCGTTGATGAAGGACAGAGCCATGGCTACACCTTC.

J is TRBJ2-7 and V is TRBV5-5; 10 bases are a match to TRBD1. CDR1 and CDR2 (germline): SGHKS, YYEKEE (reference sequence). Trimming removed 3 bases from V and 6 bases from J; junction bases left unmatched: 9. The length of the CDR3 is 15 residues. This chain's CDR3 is CASSSVGTGVLEQYF. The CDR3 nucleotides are TGTGCCAGCAGCTCCGTAGGGACAGGGGTACTCGAGCAGTACTTC.

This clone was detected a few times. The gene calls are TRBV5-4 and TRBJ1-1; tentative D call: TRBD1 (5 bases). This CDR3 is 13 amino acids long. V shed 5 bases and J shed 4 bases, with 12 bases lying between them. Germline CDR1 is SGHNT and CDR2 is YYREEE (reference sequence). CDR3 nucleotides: TGTGCCAGCAGGTCCACAGGTGGCACTGAAGCTTTCTTT. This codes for CASRSTGGTEAFF. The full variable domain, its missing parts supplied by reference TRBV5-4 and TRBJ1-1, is ETGVTQSPTHLIKTRGQQVTLRCSSQSGHNTVSWYQQALGQGPQFIFQYYREEENGRGNFPPRFSGLQFPNYSSELNVNALELDDSALYLCASRSTGGTEAFFGQGTRLTVV.

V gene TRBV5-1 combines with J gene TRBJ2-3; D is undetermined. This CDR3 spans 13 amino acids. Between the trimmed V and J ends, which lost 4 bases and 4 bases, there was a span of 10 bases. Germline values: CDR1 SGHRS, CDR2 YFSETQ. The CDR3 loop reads CASSPWLADTQYF. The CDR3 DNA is TGCGCCAGCAGCCCCTGGCTAGCAGATACGCAGTATTTT.

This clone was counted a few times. DNA of the CDR3: TGTGCCAGCAGTCATGGACAGGGGAGGAATCAGCCCCAGCATTTT. Its protein product is CASSHGQGRNQPQHF. The chain recombines TRBV6-4 with TRBJ1-5; TRBD1 aligns across 9 bases. J gave up 4 bases and V 5 bases, and 6 bases lay outside the gene matches. This CDR3 contains 15 residues. Germline V lookup: CDR1 MRHNA, CDR2 SNTAGT.

The CDR3 region has the DNA TGTGCCAGCAGTTACTCTGAGGTGGTAGATACGCAGTATTTT. Amino acids: CASSYSEVVDTQYF. The chain links TRBV6-6 to TRBJ2-3; D uncertain. V was clipped by 0 bases and J by 5 bases, with 9 bases between them. CDR1 MNHNY and CDR2 SVGAGI come from the germline V gene (reference sequence). This CDR3 is 14 amino acids long.

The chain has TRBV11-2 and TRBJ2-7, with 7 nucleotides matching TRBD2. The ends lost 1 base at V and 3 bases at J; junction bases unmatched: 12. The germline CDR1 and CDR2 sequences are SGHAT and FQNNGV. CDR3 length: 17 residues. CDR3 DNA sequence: TGTGCCAGCAGCTTAGCGGGTTCAGGGAGGGGAGGCTACGAGCAGTACTTC. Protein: CASSLAGSGRGGYEQYF. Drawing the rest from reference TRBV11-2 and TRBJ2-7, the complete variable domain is EAGVAQSPRYKIIEKRQSVAFWCNPISGHATLYWYQQILGQGPKLLIQFQNNGVVDDSQLPKDRFSAERLKGVDSTLKIQPAKLEDSAVYLCASSLAGSGRGGYEQYFGPGTRLTVT.

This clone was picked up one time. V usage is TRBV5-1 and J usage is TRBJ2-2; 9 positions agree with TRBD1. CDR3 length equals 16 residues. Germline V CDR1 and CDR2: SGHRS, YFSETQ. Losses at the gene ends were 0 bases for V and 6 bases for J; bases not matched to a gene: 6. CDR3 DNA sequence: TGCGCCAGCAGCTTGGGGGGGACAGGGACCGCCGGGGAGCTGTTTTTT. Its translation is CASSLGGTGTAGELFF.

The CDR3 coding sequence is TGTGCCAGCAGTGCTGCCGGGACAGGGAAGCCCGGGGAGCTGTTTTTT. Translation: CASSAAGTGKPGELFF. The J gene is TRBJ2-2, the V gene TRBV6-4; 9 nucleotides line up with TRBD1. V lost 4 bases and J lost 6; bases outside the gene matches: 9. From germline, CDR1 is MRHNA and CDR2 SNTAGT. The CDR3 has 16 residues.

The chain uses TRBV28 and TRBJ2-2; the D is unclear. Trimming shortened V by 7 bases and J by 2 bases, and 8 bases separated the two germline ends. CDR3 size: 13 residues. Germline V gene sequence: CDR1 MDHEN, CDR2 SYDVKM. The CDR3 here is CASIEVNTGELFF. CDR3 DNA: TGTGCCAGCATCGAGGTAAACACCGGGGAGCTGTTTTTT.

DNA for the CDR3: TGCAGCGTTTCGACAGGGAACACTGAAGCTTTCTTT. Residues: CSVSTGNTEAFF. J is TRBJ1-1 and V is TRBV29-1, with D perhaps TRBD1 (6 bases). The CDR3 runs to 12 residues. Deletions cut 5 bases from V and 1 base from J, with 8 bases between. CDR1 SQVTM and CDR2 ANQGSEA come from the germline V gene.

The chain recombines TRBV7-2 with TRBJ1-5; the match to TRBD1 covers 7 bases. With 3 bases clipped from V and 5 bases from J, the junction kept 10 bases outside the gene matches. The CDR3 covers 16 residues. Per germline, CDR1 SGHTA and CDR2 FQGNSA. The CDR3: CASSLHETGNDQPQHF. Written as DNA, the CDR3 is TGTGCCAGCAGCTTGCACGAGACAGGGAACGATCAGCCCCAGCATTTT.